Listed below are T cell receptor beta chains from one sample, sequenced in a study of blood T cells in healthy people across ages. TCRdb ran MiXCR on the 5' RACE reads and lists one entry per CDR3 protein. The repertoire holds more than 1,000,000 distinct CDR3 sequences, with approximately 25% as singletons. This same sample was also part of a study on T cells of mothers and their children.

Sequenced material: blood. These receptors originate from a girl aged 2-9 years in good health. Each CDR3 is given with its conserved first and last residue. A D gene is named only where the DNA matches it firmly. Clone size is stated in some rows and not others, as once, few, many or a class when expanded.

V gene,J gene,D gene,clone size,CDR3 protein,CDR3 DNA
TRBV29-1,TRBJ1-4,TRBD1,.,CSAAGTGSKEKLFF,TGCAGCGCCGCCGGGACAGGGTCGAAGGAAAAACTGTTTTTT
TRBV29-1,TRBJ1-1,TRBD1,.,CSVVRQGAFAEAFF,TGCAGCGTTGTACGGCAGGGGGCTTTCGCTGAAGCTTTCTTT
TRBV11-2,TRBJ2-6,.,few,CASSFPGALPSGANVLTF,TGTGCCAGCAGCTTCCCGGGGGCACTCCCCTCTGGGGCCAACGTCCTGACTTTC
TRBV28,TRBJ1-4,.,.,CASSYHMSWGLFF,TGTGCCAGCAGTTACCACATGAGTTGGGGACTGTTTTTT
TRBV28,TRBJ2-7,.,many,CASSLWFRLGRGNYEQYF,TGTGCCAGCAGTTTATGGTTTAGGCTTGGGCGGGGAAACTACGAGCAGTACTTC
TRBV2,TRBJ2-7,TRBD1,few,CASTMGQAYEQYF,TGTGCCAGCACTATGGGACAGGCCTACGAGCAGTACTTC
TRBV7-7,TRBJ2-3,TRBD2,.,CASSPSGGGADTQYF,TGTGCCAGCAGCCCCTCGGGGGGGGGCGCAGATACGCAGTATTTT
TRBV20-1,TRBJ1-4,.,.,CSAREGANANEKLFF,TGCAGTGCTAGAGAGGGGGCTAACGCTAATGAAAAACTGTTTTTT
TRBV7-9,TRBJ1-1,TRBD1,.,CASSPGGSDTEAFF,TGTGCCAGCAGCCCAGGGGGCTCGGACACTGAAGCTTTCTTT
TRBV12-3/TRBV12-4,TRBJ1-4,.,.,CASSWAYEKLFF,TGTGCCAGCAGCTGGGCCTATGAAAAACTGTTTTTT
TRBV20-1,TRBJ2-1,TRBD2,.,CSATSRLAMSPYNEQFF,TGCAGTGCTACATCCCGACTAGCGATGAGCCCCTACAATGAGCAGTTCTTC
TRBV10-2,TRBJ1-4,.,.,CASSESGVEGFGEKLFF,TGCGCCAGCAGTGAGTCCGGAGTCGAGGGGTTTGGCGAAAAACTGTTTTTT
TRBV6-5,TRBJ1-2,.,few,CASSYASPQEPNGYTF,TGTGCCAGCAGTTACGCCTCGCCTCAAGAGCCCAATGGCTACACCTTC
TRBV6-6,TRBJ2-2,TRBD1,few,CASHAGTGLPGELFF,TGTGCCAGCCATGCCGGGACAGGGCTTCCCGGGGAGCTGTTTTTT
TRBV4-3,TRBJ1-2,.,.,CASSPRGGSIGYTF,TGCGCCAGCAGCCCAAGGGGAGGGAGTATAGGCTACACCTTC
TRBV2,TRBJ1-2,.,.,CASSPDGANAGYTF,TGTGCCAGCAGCCCCGACGGAGCTAATGCCGGCTACACCTTC
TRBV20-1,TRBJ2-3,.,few,CSAPQQGLADTQYF,TGCAGTGCTCCTCAGCAGGGTCTGGCAGATACGCAGTATTTT
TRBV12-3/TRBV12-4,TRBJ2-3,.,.,CASSLLLPPGTQYF,TGTGCCAGCAGTCTTCTTCTGCCCCCGGGGACGCAGTATTTT